Here is one TCR beta chain with its context. No antigen is known for it. The CDR3 runs 14 residues. CDR1 LGHNT and CDR2 FRNRAP come from the germline V gene. This sample stems from a study of T cells in localized non-small cell lung cancer. Study results and limitations: It was uninvolved adjacent lung that showed the highest T cell clonality, exceeding tumor. A median of about 50 clones ranked among the top 100 in tumor appeared in adjacent lung. Sequencing involved a lone tumor region, leaving heterogeneity possible.

Data came from immunoSEQ multiplex PCR; TCRdb stores just in-frame clones and leaves some out. The table includes 2,000 to 3,000 clones, 22% detected once. The chain combines TRBV12-5 with TRBJ2-2; D call uncertain. The sample in question was lung tumor tissue, obtained before any cancer treatment. This receptor was identified in a man aged 40 to 75 with stage II lung adenocarcinoma. CDR3 nucleotides: TGTGCCAGCATCCCGACCGGTTCCGCCGGGGAGCTGTTTTTT. Protein product: CASIPTGSAGELFF.